The 29 T cell receptor beta chains below were found in one sample sequenced in a study of shared clonotypes between healthy human individuals. The method was immunoSEQ multiplex PCR; TCRdb's version includes in-frame clones alone and lacks a portion of them. The sample contains over 1.5 million clones, nearly 99% of which appear only once. Source material: naive CD4+ T cells sorted from blood. Subset noted: CD45RA+ positively selected. The receptors here all came from a man younger than 40 in good health.

V and J are TRBV18 and TRBJ2-3; D gene uncertain. Germline CDR1 reads KGHSH; CDR2 reads LQKENI. CDR3 length equals 10 residues. Trimming shortened V by 5 bases and J by 6 bases, and 3 bases separated the two germline ends. CDR3 nucleotide sequence: TGTGCCAGCTCATCCGATACGCAGTATTTT. Its protein product is CASSSDTQYF.

This chain links TRBV5-6 with TRBJ1-5; D may be TRBD1 (5 bases). This CDR3 region has 14 residues. CDR1 and CDR2 (germline): SGHDT, YYEEEE. V was clipped by 4 bases and J by 7 bases, with 15 bases between them. CDR3 in amino acids: CASSALTDLQPQHF. DNA of the CDR3: TGTGCCAGCAGCGCTTTGACAGATTTACAGCCCCAGCATTTT.

J is TRBJ1-1 and V is TRBV7-2; TRBD1 might be the D (6 bases). V dropped 8 bases and J dropped 5 bases, with 15 bases sitting between them. CDR1 SGHTA and CDR2 FQGNSA come from the germline V gene. The CDR3 has 13 amino acids. Written as DNA, the CDR3 is TGTGCCAGCGGGCCGGGGGGCTTAACTGAAGCTTTCTTT. This encodes CASGPGGLTEAFF.

J is TRBJ2-1 and V is TRBV5-1, with 9 bases lining up with TRBD2. Per the germline V gene, CDR1 is SGHRS and CDR2 is YFSETQ. J was trimmed by 10 bases and V by 4 bases; bases with no gene match: 12. The CDR3 is 15 amino acids. CDR3 amino acids: CASSPGLASGGEQFF. In DNA form, the CDR3 reads TGCGCCAGCAGCCCTGGACTAGCGTCGGGCGGGGAGCAGTTCTTC. The full variable domain, rest sourced from reference TRBV5-1 and TRBJ2-1, is KAGVTQTPRYLIKTRGQQVTLSCSPISGHRSVSWYQQTPGQGLQFLFEYFSETQRNKGNFPGRFSGRQFSNSRSEMNVSTLELGDSALYLCASSPGLASGGEQFFGPGTRLTVL.

The chain employs TRBV19 and TRBJ2-3, with TRBD1 as a possible D gene (5 bases). Germline-derived CDR1 and CDR2 are LNHDA and SQIVND (reference sequence). V was pared by 8 bases and J by 1 base, with 10 bases between. The CDR3 is made up of 13 amino acids. Written as DNA, the CDR3 is TGTGCCAGTGGGTCGACAGGCACAGATACGCAGTATTTT. It translates to CASGSTGTDTQYF. The complete variable domain, with remaining parts taken from reference TRBV19 and TRBJ2-3, reads DGGITQSPKYLFRKEGQNVTLSCEQNLNHDAMYWYRQDPGQGLRLIYYSQIVNDFQKGDIAEGYSVSREKKESFPLTVTSAQKNPTAFYLCASGSTGTDTQYFGPGTRLTVL.

This chain connects TRBV7-9 to TRBJ2-7, with TRBD1 as a possible D gene (6 bases). Trimming stripped 3 bases from V and 5 bases from J, with 17 bases between. The CDR3 is made up of 15 amino acids. Germline V gene lookup returns CDR1 SEHNR and CDR2 FQNEAQ (reference sequence). The CDR3 DNA reads as TGTGCCAGCAGCTTCGGGGTCCCAGGGGCCAACGAGCAGTACTTC. Translation gives CASSFGVPGANEQYF.

The chain joins TRBV10-3 to TRBJ1-2; no clear D. Germline CDR1 and CDR2: ENHRY and SYGVKD. The CDR3 is 13 amino acids. V was trimmed by 6 bases and J by 4 bases, leaving 12 bases between them. The CDR3 loop reads CAISVDDLYGYTF. As DNA, the CDR3 is TGTGCCATCAGCGTGGATGACCTCTATGGCTACACCTTC.

V usage is TRBV5-3 and J usage is TRBJ2-4; 7 bases map to TRBD1. TRBV5-3 is reported as an ORF; its role is uncertain. Germline trimming cut 5 bases from V and 1 base from J; bases unmatched to any gene: 6. The CDR3 consists of 15 residues. CDR3 coding DNA: TGTGCCAGAAGAACAGGGGAATGGGCCAAAAACATTCAGTACTTC. Amino acids: CARRTGEWAKNIQYF.

About this clone: Additional DNA sequences in this sample encode the identical CDR3. The chain has TRBV7-9 and TRBJ1-4; TRBD1 agrees at 7 bases. V lost 1 base to trimming and J lost 7 bases; unmatched junction nucleotides: 3. The V gene's germline CDR1 is SEHNR and CDR2 FQNEAQ (reference sequence). There are 14 residues in the CDR3. The CDR3 here is CASSLGQGGEKLFF. Here the CDR3 DNA reads TGTGCCAGCAGCTTAGGACAGGGCGGTGAAAAACTGTTTTTT.

The rearrangement uses TRBV6-5 and TRBJ2-5; 9 positions agree with TRBD1. The junction had 4 bases not matched to a gene; V was cut back by 6 bases and J by 5 bases. Germline CDR1 and CDR2: MNHEY and SVGAGI. The CDR3 is 13 residues long. The CDR3 sequence is CASRRDRVETQYF. As DNA, the CDR3 is TGTGCCAGCAGGAGGGACAGGGTCGAGACCCAGTACTTC.

V usage is TRBV28 and J usage is TRBJ1-1, with a weak D call TRBD1 (6 bases). V lost 2 bases to trimming and J lost 3 bases, with 13 bases between them. Looked up from germline, CDR1 is MDHEN and CDR2 is SYDVKM. The CDR3 has 15 amino acids. CDR3: CASSLRQGLDTEAFF. Here the CDR3 DNA reads TGTGCCAGCAGTTTACGGCAGGGGTTGGACACTGAAGCTTTCTTT.

Comments on this clone: Other nucleotide sequences in the sample specify the same CDR3. V usage is TRBV20-1 and J usage is TRBJ1-1; D is ambiguous. The CDR3 contains 11 residues. Germline CDR1 and CDR2: DFQATT and SNEGSKA (reference sequence). V was trimmed by 1 base and J by 4 bases, leaving 4 bases between them. CDR3 nucleotide sequence: TGCAGTGCTAGAGTGGCCACTGAAGCTTTCTTT. The encoded protein is CSARVATEAFF.

V and J are TRBV28 and TRBJ2-7, with a weak D call TRBD1 (5 bases). Germline V lookup: CDR1 MDHEN, CDR2 SYDVKM. The CDR3 covers 14 residues. V lost 8 bases and J 6 bases, leaving 20 bases between the germline ends. CDR3 residues: CASHSAGFGSEQYF. As DNA, the CDR3 is TGTGCCAGCCATTCGGCAGGGTTCGGGTCCGAGCAGTACTTC.

V gene TRBV5-6 combines with J gene TRBJ2-1; 7 bases align to TRBD2. V trimming: 0 bases; J trimming: 9 bases; junction bases outside the gene matches: 15. In germline, CDR1 is SGHDT, CDR2 YYEEEE. This CDR3 contains 17 residues. The CDR3 DNA reads as TGTGCCAGCAGCTTGGCCTTGGGGAGGGAGTTTATGAGTGAGCAGTTCTTC. The encoded protein is CASSLALGREFMSEQFF.

The table lists this clone with a count of one. This rearrangement joins TRBV13 to TRBJ1-3; D perhaps matches TRBD1 (5 bases). From germline, CDR1 is PRHDT and CDR2 FYEKMQ (reference sequence). The CDR3 totals 16 residues. Trimming took 1 base from V and 2 from J, leaving 12 bases between them. DNA for the CDR3: TGTGCCAGCAGCTTAGCGGATTTGGGGGCTGGAAACACCATATATTTT. Protein sequence: CASSLADLGAGNTIYF.

The chain employs TRBV29-1 and TRBJ1-1; 8 bases are shared with TRBD1. V was clipped by 4 bases and J by 6 bases; unmatched bases: 10. Germline loops: CDR1 SQVTM, CDR2 ANQGSEA. The CDR3 runs 14 residues. This chain's CDR3 is CSVVRQGAVSEAFF. The CDR3 region has the DNA TGCAGCGTTGTAAGGCAGGGGGCGGTTTCTGAAGCTTTCTTT.

J is TRBJ2-3 and V is TRBV2, with 9 bases identical to TRBD2. The length of the CDR3 is 17 residues. CDR1 is SNHLY, CDR2 FYNNEI, per germline. V lost 10 bases to trimming and J lost 1 base; unmatched junction nucleotides: 15. In nucleotides, the CDR3 is TGTGCCACCAGACAATGGCGGGAGGGCCGGGGCACAGATACGCAGTATTTT. It yields the protein CATRQWREGRGTDTQYF.

The chain's CDR3 is CASSPGDKGIQETQYF. Written as DNA, the CDR3 is TGTGCCAGCAGCCCGGGGGACAAGGGGATACAAGAGACCCAGTACTTC. The gene calls are TRBV11-2 and TRBJ2-5, with D perhaps TRBD1 or TRBD2 (6 bases each). Germline-derived CDR1 and CDR2 are SGHAT and FQNNGV. Between the trimmed V and J ends, which lost 5 bases and 2 bases, there was a span of 18 bases. The CDR3 loop spans 16 amino acids.

V gene TRBV5-4 combines with J gene TRBJ1-1, with a possible D match to TRBD1 (5 bases). CDR1 is SGHNT and CDR2 is YYREEE in the germline V gene (reference sequence). V lost 4 bases to trimming and J lost 0 bases, with 13 bases between them. This CDR3 comprises 15 residues. This chain's CDR3 is CASSPPGAMNTEAFF. The DNA of the CDR3 is TGTGCCAGCAGCCCGCCCGGGGCCATGAACACTGAAGCTTTCTTT.

The chain carries TRBV27 and TRBJ1-1; unclear D gene. The V end lost 5 bases, the J end lost 0 bases, and 13 bases lay between the germline ends. CDR1 is MNHEY and CDR2 is SMNVEV in the germline V gene (reference sequence). This CDR3 has 15 residues. CDR3 bases: TGTGCCAGCAGTCCCCATCAGGCATTGAACACTGAAGCTTTCTTT. Translation: CASSPHQALNTEAFF.

The CDR3 coding sequence is TGTGCCTGGAGTGGCGGGGACGACCTCTACGAGCAGTACTTC. It encodes CAWSGGDDLYEQYF. The J gene is TRBJ2-7, the V gene TRBV30; D is possibly TRBD2 (6 bases). Per the germline V gene, CDR1 is GTSNPN and CDR2 is SVGIG (reference sequence). The ends were cut back, 1 base at V and 3 bases at J, with 13 bases in the middle. This CDR3 is 14 amino acids long.

J is TRBJ1-5 and V is TRBV5-5; 8 nucleotides align to TRBD1. Per germline, CDR1 SGHKS and CDR2 YYEKEE (reference sequence). The V gene end was trimmed by 6 bases and the J gene end by 3 bases; junction bases not matched to a gene: 5. CDR3 length equals 14 residues. This chain's CDR3 is CASTRTGSNQPQHF. The CDR3 nucleotides are TGTGCCAGCACCCGGACAGGGTCCAATCAGCCCCAGCATTTT.

The rearrangement uses TRBV7-8 and TRBJ1-5; 9 positions agree with TRBD1. CDR1 and CDR2 from the germline V gene are SGHVS and FQNEAQ. V trimming: 5 bases; J trimming: 7 bases; junction bases outside the gene matches: 12. This CDR3 is 16 amino acids long. CDR3 sequence reads: CASSRGVQGASQPQHF. The CDR3 nucleotides read TGTGCCAGCAGCCGAGGCGTACAGGGGGCAAGCCAGCCCCAGCATTTT. The full variable domain, its missing parts supplied by reference TRBV7-8 and TRBJ1-5, is GAGVSQSPRYKVAKRGQDVALRCDPISGHVSLFWYQQALGQGPEFLTYFQNEAQLDKSGLPSDRFFAERPEGSVSTLKIQRTQQEDSAVYLCASSRGVQGASQPQHFGDGTRLSIL.

A note on this clone: This sample includes further DNA sequences coding for the same CDR3. Written as DNA, the CDR3 is TGTGCCAGCAGCTCAGGTTACAATGAGCAGTTCTTC. Residues: CASSSGYNEQFF. The chain recombines TRBV27 with TRBJ2-1, with unresolved D. The CDR3 loop spans 12 amino acids. CDR1 is MNHEY and CDR2 is SMNVEV in the germline V gene (reference sequence). Trimming removed 6 bases at V and 4 bases at J, with 7 bases between.

V is TRBV5-1 and J is TRBJ2-5; D is uncertain. Germline loops: CDR1 SGHRS, CDR2 YFSETQ. Trimming cost V 0 bases and J 5 bases, with 11 bases left between them. The CDR3 has 14 amino acids. CDR3 loop: CASSLVGLGETQYF. The CDR3 DNA reads TGCGCCAGCAGCTTGGTTGGGTTGGGCGAGACCCAGTACTTC.

This sequence joins TRBV30 and TRBJ2-1; 16 bases align to TRBD2. The CDR3 spans 18 residues. Looked up from germline, CDR1 is GTSNPN and CDR2 is SVGIG (reference sequence). V gave up 2 bases and J gave up 4 bases; unmatched junction bases: 8. DNA of the CDR3: TGTGCCTGGAGTAAAGGGACTAGCGGGAGGGCTAATTACAATGAGCAGTTCTTC. Protein product: CAWSKGTSGRANYNEQFF.

Regarding this clone: The sample has other DNA sequences that encode this CDR3 too. The rearrangement joins TRBV9 to TRBJ2-2; no clear D. The CDR3 consists of 14 residues. With 2 bases removed from V and 3 bases from J, the gap between germline ends came to 8 bases. Germline V gene sequence: CDR1 SGDLS, CDR2 YYNGEE. Written as DNA, the CDR3 is TGTGCCAGCAGCGTGCCATTAGACACCGGGGAGCTGTTTTTT. Translation gives CASSVPLDTGELFF.

The chain links TRBV5-1 to TRBJ1-4; a weak D match, TRBD1 (5 bases). V lost 2 bases, J lost 8 bases, and 10 bases lay in between. Germline V lookup: CDR1 SGHRS, CDR2 YFSETQ. The CDR3 totals 13 residues. The DNA of the CDR3 is TGCGCCAGCAGCTTCGGGACGGAAGAAAAACTGTTTTTT. Amino acid sequence: CASSFGTEEKLFF.

The rearrangement uses TRBV10-3 and TRBJ1-1; no firm D call. V was clipped by 2 bases and J by 1 base, with 8 bases between them. Germline V gives CDR1 ENHRY, CDR2 SYGVKD. The CDR3 runs 14 residues. The CDR3 nucleotides are TGTGCCATCAGTGAGCGGGCTTCGAACACTGAAGCTTTCTTT. Translation: CAISERASNTEAFF.